Presented here are 6 T cell receptor beta chains from one specimen sequenced in a study of T cells in Graves' hyperthyroidism and ophthalmopathy. RNA transcripts yielded amplified TCR beta CDR3 regions. First-round RT-PCR targeting the TCR CDR3 was performed with the HTBI primer set. In TCRdb, the multiplex PCR reads were re-called with MiXCR into one record per CDR3 protein. Among under 400,000 distinct CDR3 sequences listed, over 10% were seen once. The material sequenced was blood. The receptor set was obtained from a woman between 18 and 29 years old with Graves' hyperthyroidism.

V usage is TRBV4-2 and J usage is TRBJ1-2; tentatively, D is TRBD1 (6 bases). The CDR3 covers 20 residues. Trimming took 0 bases from V and 4 from J, leaving 27 bases between them. In germline, CDR1 is LGHNA, CDR2 YNFKEQ. CDR3 nucleotide sequence: TGTGCCAGCAGCCAAGAGCGGTCGGGACACGAACCCCCAAACCTCTATGGCTACACCTTC. Translated, it gives CASSQERSGHEPPNLYGYTF.

In this sample, this clonotype turned up a few times. This sequence joins TRBV9 and TRBJ2-7, with TRBD2 matching over 7 bases. J was trimmed by 12 bases and V by 1 base; bases with no gene match: 7. From germline, CDR1 is SGDLS and CDR2 YYNGEE. The CDR3 covers 12 residues. CDR3 residues: CASSVLGLGWYF. For the CDR3, the DNA is TGTGCCAGCAGCGTACTTGGACTAGGGTGGTACTTC. Combining the CDR3 with reference TRBV9 and TRBJ2-7 gives the whole variable domain DSGVTQTPKHLITATGQRVTLRCSPRSGDLSVYWYQQSLDQGLQFLIQYYNGEERAKGNILERFSAQQFPDLHSELNLSSLELGDSALYFCASSVLGLGWYFGPGTRLTVT.

This clonotype has ten or more counts. The V call is TRBV11-2, the J call TRBJ1-4, with TRBD1 identical over 8 bases. Germline V gene lookup returns CDR1 SGHAT and CDR2 FQNNGV. After removal of 3 bases from V and 3 bases from J, the junction contained 3 bases not matched to a gene. This CDR3 contains 15 residues. CDR3 coding DNA: TGTGCCAGCAGCTTCCAGGGGGCAGCTAATGAAAAACTGTTTTTT. As protein: CASSFQGAANEKLFF.

This clonotype was recorded at least ten times. V and J are TRBV19 and TRBJ2-5, with 7 nucleotides matching TRBD1. Looked up from germline, CDR1 is LNHDA and CDR2 is SQIVND (reference sequence). The CDR3 is 13 amino acids. V was clipped by 5 bases and J by 3 bases; unmatched bases: 3. In DNA form, the CDR3 reads TGTGCCAGTAGTGGGACAGCAAAAGAGACCCAGTACTTC. Translation: CASSGTAKETQYF.

A remark on this clonotype: A much larger clone sits a single nucleotide away, making a read error possible. The chain combines TRBV28 with TRBJ2-7; 8 bases agree with TRBD2. V lost 5 bases and J lost 5; bases outside the gene matches: 11. The CDR3 has 15 residues. Germline assignment: CDR1 MDHEN and CDR2 SYDVKM. CDR3: CASSEVGSGVHEQYF. In DNA form, the CDR3 reads TGTGCCAGCAGTGAGGTCGGTAGCGGGGTCCACGAGCAGTACTTC.

This clonotype was seen many times. The chain couples TRBV12-3 or TRBV12-4 to TRBJ1-5, with D perhaps matching TRBD1 (5 bases). The ends were cut back, 5 bases at V and 4 bases at J, with 15 bases in the middle. The CDR3 contains 15 residues. CDR3 residues: CASSPPGPGNQPQHF. In DNA form, the CDR3 reads TGTGCCAGCAGTCCCCCGGGACCAGGGAATCAGCCCCAGCATTTT.